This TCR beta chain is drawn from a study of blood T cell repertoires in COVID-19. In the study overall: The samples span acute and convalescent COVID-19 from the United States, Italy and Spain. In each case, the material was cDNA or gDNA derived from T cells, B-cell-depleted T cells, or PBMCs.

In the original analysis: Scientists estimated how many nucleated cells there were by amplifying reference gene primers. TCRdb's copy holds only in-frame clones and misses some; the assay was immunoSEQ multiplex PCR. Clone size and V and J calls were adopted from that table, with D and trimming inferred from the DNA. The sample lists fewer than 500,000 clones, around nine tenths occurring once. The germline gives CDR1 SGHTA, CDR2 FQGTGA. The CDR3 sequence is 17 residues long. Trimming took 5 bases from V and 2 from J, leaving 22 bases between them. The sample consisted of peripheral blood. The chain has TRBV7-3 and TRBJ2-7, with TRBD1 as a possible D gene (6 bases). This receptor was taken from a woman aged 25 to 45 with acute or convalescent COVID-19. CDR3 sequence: CASSLLVLGTRAYEQYF. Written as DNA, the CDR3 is TGTGCCAGCAGCCTCCTCGTGCTCGGGACAAGGGCCTACGAGCAGTACTTC.